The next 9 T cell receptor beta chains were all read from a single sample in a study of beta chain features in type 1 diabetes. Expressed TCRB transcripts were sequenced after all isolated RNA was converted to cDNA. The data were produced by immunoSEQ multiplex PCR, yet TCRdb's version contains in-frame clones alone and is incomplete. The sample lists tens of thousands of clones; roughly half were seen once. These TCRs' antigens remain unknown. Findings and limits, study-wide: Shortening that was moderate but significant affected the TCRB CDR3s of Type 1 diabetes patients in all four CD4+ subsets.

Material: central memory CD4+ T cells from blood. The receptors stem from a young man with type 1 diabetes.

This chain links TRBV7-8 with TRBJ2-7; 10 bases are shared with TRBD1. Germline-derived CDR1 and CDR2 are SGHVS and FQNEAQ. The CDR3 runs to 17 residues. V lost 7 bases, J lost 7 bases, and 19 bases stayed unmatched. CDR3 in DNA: TGTGCCAGCACCCCGGTGGGACAGGGGAAAAGTACGTCGGAGCAGTACTTC. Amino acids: CASTPVGQGKSTSEQYF.

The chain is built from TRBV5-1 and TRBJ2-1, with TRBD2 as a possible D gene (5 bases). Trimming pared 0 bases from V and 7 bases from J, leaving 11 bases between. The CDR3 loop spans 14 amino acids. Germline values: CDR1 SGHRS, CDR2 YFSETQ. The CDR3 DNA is TGCGCCAGCAGCTTGGTTGCTAGGGAGAATGAGCAGTTCTTC. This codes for CASSLVARENEQFF.

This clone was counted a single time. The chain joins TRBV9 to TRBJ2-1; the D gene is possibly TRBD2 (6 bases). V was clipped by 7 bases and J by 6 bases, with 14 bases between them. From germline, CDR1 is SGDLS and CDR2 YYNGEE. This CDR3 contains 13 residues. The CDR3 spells CASSSGTLNEQFF. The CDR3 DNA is TGTGCCAGCTCTTCCGGGACTCTCAATGAGCAGTTCTTC.

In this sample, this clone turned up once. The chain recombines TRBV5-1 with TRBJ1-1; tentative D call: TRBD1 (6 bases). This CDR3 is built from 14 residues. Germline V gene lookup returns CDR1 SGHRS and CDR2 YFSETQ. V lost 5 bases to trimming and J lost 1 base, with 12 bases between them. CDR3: CASRDGGANTEAFF. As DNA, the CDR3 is TGCGCCAGCAGGGATGGGGGGGCGAACACTGAAGCTTTCTTT. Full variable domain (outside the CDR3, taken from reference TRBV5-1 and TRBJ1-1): KAGVTQTPRYLIKTRGQQVTLSCSPISGHRSVSWYQQTPGQGLQFLFEYFSETQRNKGNFPGRFSGRQFSNSRSEMNVSTLELGDSALYLCASRDGGANTEAFFGQGTRLTVV.

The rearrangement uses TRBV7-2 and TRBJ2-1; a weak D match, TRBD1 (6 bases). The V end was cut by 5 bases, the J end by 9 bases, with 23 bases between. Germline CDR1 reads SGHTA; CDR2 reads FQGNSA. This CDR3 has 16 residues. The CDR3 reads CASSPTGTLIYGEQFF. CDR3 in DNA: TGTGCCAGCAGCCCGACCGGGACACTGATATACGGTGAGCAGTTCTTC. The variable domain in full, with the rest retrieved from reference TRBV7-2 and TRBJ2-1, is GAGVSQSPSNKVTEKGKDVELRCDPISGHTALYWYRQSLGQGLEFLIYFQGNSAPDKSGLPSDRFSAERTGGSVSTLTIQRTQQEDSAVYLCASSPTGTLIYGEQFFGPGTRLTVL.

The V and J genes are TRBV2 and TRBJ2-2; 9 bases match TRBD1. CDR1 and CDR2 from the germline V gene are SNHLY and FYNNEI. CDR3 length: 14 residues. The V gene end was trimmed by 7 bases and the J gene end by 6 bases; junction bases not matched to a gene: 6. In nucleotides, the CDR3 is TGTGCCAGCACGAGGGACAGGGTGGCCGGGGAGCTGTTTTTT. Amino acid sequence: CASTRDRVAGELFF.

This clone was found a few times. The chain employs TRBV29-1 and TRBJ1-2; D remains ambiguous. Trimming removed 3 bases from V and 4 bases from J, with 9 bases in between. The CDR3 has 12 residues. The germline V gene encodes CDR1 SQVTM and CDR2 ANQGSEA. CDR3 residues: CSVDSFTYGYTF. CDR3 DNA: TGCAGCGTTGATAGTTTTACCTATGGCTACACCTTC.

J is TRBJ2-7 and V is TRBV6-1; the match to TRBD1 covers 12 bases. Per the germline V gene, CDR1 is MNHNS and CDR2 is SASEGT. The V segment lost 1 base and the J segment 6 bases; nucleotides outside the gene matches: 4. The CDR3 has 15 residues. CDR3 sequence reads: CASSEGGQGAGEQYF. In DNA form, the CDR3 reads TGTGCCAGCAGTGAAGGGGGACAGGGGGCTGGCGAGCAGTACTTC.

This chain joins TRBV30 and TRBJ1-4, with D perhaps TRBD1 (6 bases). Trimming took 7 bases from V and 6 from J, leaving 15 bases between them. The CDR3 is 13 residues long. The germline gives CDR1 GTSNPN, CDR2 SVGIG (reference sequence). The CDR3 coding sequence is TGTGCCTCGCGGGGGGCACTGCATGAAAAACTGTTTTTT. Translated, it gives CASRGALHEKLFF.